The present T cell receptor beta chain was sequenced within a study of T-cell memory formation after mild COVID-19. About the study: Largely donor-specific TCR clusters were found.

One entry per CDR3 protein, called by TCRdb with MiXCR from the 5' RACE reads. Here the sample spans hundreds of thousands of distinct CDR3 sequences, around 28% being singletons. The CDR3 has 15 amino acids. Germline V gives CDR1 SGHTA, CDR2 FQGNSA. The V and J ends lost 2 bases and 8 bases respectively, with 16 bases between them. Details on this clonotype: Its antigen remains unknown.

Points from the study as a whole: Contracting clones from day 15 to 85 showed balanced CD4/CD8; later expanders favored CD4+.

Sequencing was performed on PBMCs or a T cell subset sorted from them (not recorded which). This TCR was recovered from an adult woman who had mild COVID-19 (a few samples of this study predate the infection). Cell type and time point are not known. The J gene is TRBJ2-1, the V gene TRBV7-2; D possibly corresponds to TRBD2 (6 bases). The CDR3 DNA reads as TGTGCCAGCAGCTTACTATTACTAGCTCAGGATGAGCAGTTCTTC. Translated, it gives CASSLLLLAQDEQFF.